This T cell receptor beta chain derives from a study of glioma-infiltrating T cells. This clonotype appeared a few times. CDR3 size: 15 residues. J was trimmed by 7 bases and V by 4 bases; bases with no gene match: 13. The germline CDR1 and CDR2 sequences are MGHRA and YSYEKL. TCR alpha and beta CDR3 regions were amplified from RNA using iRepertoire nested multiplex PCR. One entry per CDR3 protein, called by TCRdb with MiXCR from the multiplex PCR reads. The table lists about 380,000 distinct CDR3 sequences, roughly two fifths of them singletons. The sequencing sample was made of glioma tissue, nonneoplastic brain tissue, or PBMCs (not recorded which). The chain has TRBV4-1 and TRBJ2-7; 7 bases align to TRBD2. This clonotype originated in a human donor with low-grade glioma or glioblastoma, undergoing nonglioma brain surgery, or in good health (not recorded which). Written as DNA, the CDR3 is TGCGCCAGCAGCCCCGGACTAGAGCAGCCGGGAGAGCAGTACTTC. Translated, it gives CASSPGLEQPGEQYF.